This T cell receptor (beta chain) emerged from a study of T cell responses to AZD1222 COVID-19 vaccine (dated by TCRdb to about 2021). At the level of the whole study: A total of more than 230 trial participants underwent TCR sequencing, of whom around 200 received two doses of AZD1222 and some 25 received two doses of the MenACWY control vaccine. Trial participants were enrolled by age into subgroups of 18-55, 56-69 and 70-plus years, and about 150, 27 and 61 TCR-sequenced participants, respectively, were included in these subgroups.

As to this clone: The antigen it binds to is not known. No per-base quality is available; no much larger clone lies one base away.

The CDR3 holds 16 amino acids from the cysteine to the phenylalanine. Here the CDR3 DNA is all that survives: 48 bases in frame from base 1. The germline V gene yields SGHVS for CDR1 and FQNEAQ for CDR2. Trimmed from V: 5 bases; trimmed from J: 3 bases; junction bases lacking a gene match: 12. The time point tag for this specimen amounts to: about 28 days (+/-7) after the second vaccine dose. AZD1222 recipients with second doses at about 4 weeks or about 12 weeks were pooled, because spike-specific TCR depth and breadth did not differ between schedules. Samples from vaccinated people were obtained from the UK trials COV001 and COV002, which included a single-blind randomized controlled phase 2/3 trial of AZD1222 (ChAdOx1 nCoV-19) in healthy adults. For TCRbeta chain sequencing, PBMC samples from trial participants were taken at day 0 and at day 28 after the second dose. Results the study describes overall, beyond this receptor: Conclusions about previously exposed vaccinees are limited because only a handful of AZD1222 recipients were SARS-CoV-2 seropositive at baseline. In the small 56-69-year group, the increase in depth fell short of significance, most likely because of low power. After two AZD1222 doses, spike-specific TCR breadth and depth were significantly higher than at day 0 and than in MenACWY recipients. Because no day 14 peak-response samples were available, repertoires were characterized only after the peak T cell response. Reportedly, close to half of the unique spike-specific TCRs recognized epitopes lying outside the regions that are mutated in the B.1.351 and B.1.1.7 variants. Participants were mostly white British and included more females than males, and it was suggested by the authors that clonal diversity may have been underestimated. The vaccine-associated CD4 TCRs covered the entire spike protein, and the dominant responses fell in regions 160-218 and 743-854.

The CDR3 regions of human TCRbeta chains were analyzed by immunosequencing. The original methods were these. Repertoire TCRs were checked for matches against a reference library of SARS-CoV-2-specific TCRs that had been generated using the MIRA antigen-specificity platform. Breadth was defined as the fraction of unique TCRs that were SARS-CoV-2-associated. Depth was defined as the fraction of total T cells that were SARS-CoV-2-associated. Using the MIRA data, each spike-specific TCR was mapped to the spike region that the TCR reacts to and placed in a CD4 or CD8 class. Log10-transformed breadth and depth values were compared by one-way ANOVA with Sidak's multiple comparisons tests. Here the immuneACCESS table is served through TCRdb, limited to in-frame sequences with V and J called. Missing clones are a known gap in these copies; in checked studies unresolved V genes cover under half, and the rest lacks a known reason. The DNA was the basis for D and trimming; V, J and clone size are from that table. The sample table shows over 150,000 clones, and roughly 90% are seen once. More than 4% of the sample is taken by the ten largest.

This sequence originates from an adult who received the AZD1222 COVID-19 vaccine. Here the sequenced sample was peripheral blood, taken 28 days after the second AZD1222 dose. The sequence joins TRBV7-8 to TRBJ1-1; 7 junctional bases match TRBD1. Here is the DNA: TGTGCCAGCAGCACCACAGGGGAATCGGGGGACACTGAAGCTTTCTTT. It codes for CASSTTGESGDTEAFF.